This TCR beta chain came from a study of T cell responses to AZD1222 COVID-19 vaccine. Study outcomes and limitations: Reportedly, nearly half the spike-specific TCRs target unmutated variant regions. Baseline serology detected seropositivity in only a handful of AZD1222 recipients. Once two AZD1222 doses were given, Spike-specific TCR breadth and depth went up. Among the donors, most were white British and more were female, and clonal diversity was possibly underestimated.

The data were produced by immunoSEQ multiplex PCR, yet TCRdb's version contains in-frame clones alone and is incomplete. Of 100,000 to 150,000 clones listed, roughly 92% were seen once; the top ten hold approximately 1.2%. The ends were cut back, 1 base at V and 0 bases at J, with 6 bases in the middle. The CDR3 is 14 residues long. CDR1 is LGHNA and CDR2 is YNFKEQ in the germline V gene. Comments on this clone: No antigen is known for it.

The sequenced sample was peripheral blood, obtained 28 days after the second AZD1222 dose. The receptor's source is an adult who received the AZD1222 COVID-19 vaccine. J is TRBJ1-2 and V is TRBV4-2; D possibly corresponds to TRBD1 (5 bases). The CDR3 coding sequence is TGTGCCAGCAGCCAAGGCAGGGCTAACTATGGCTACACCTTC. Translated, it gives CASSQGRANYGYTF.